This T cell receptor (beta chain) stems from a study of shared clonotypes between healthy human individuals. The ends were cut back, 2 bases at V and 3 bases at J, with 9 bases in the middle. Germline V gives CDR1 GTSNPN, CDR2 SVGIG (reference sequence). CDR3 length: 13 residues. Regarding the study as a whole: Approximately 5.1% was the fraction of naive CD4 clonotypes found shared across a few donors.

Evenly divided among several immunoSEQ plates was the genomic DNA of each subset. As processed by the authors: Sequence data from immunoSEQ were junction-only and lacked quality scores; consequently, filtering differed. Clones were sequenced by immunoSEQ multiplex PCR, and TCRdb holds only the in-frame ones, with some missing. V and J calls and clone size follow that table, whereas D and trimming were derived from the DNA. The sample holds 1,400,000 or so clones; about 98.5% are singletons and the top ten take around 0.33%. Remarks on this clone: The antigen remains unidentified. Other DNA sequences in the sample encode the same CDR3.

Sequencing was performed on naive CD4+ T cells sorted from blood. Subset noted: CD45RA+ positively selected. This clonotype was sampled from a man aged 25-45 years in good health. The rearrangement links TRBV30 to TRBJ2-3; D is possibly TRBD1 (5 bases). The CDR3, as DNA: TGTGCCTGGAGTAACGCAGGGACAGATACGCAGTATTTT. Its translation: CAWSNAGTDTQYF.